The rows below give T cell receptor beta chains drawn from one sample of a study of T-cell reconstitution after alpha-beta-depleted transplantation in children. From the PCR reads, TCRdb called clonotypes with MiXCR, one entry per CDR3 protein. The profile shows around 180,000 distinct CDR3 sequences, around 10% of them singletons. This material consisted of PBMCs, taken before TCRalphabeta/CD19-depleted stem cell transplant. These receptor sequences come from a boy younger than 10 with acute myeloid leukemia, due to receive a stem cell transplant. The CDR3 runs from the conserved cysteine through the conserved F or W. The D gene is left open where the match is weak. Clone size is not always given. Where it is, it says once, few, many or a class for expanded clones.

DNA: TGTGCCATCAGTGAGTCAGAAGGGAATGGCTACACCTTC
CDR3: CAISESEGNGYTF
D: -
V: TRBV10-3
size: many
J: TRBJ1-2

DNA: TGTGCCAGCAGCTTAGATCGTGAAGCAGGACAGGGAGGTACAGATACGCAGTATTTT
CDR3: CASSLDREAGQGGTDTQYF
D: TRBD1
V: TRBV11-2
size: many
J: TRBJ2-3

DNA: TGTGCCAGCAGCCTTAGGACAGTCGCGAACACCGGGGAGCTGTTTTTT
CDR3: CASSLRTVANTGELFF
D: -
V: TRBV5-6
size: many
J: TRBJ2-2

DNA: TGTGCCAGCAGTTTGAGAGGACAATTCACAGATACGCAGTATTTT
CDR3: CASSLRGQFTDTQYF
D: -
V: TRBV27
size: many
J: TRBJ2-3

DNA: TGCAGTGCCGCCAGTCTTGGGGATAATACGCAGTATTTT
CDR3: CSAASLGDNTQYF
D: -
V: TRBV20-1
size: many
J: TRBJ2-3

DNA: TGTGCCAGCAGCCGCTTAGGGAGTAGCGGGAGCCCCGGGGAGCTGTTTTTT
CDR3: CASSRLGSSGSPGELFF
D: TRBD2
V: TRBV6-2/TRBV6-3
size: many
J: TRBJ2-2

DNA: TGTGCCAGCAGTTTACGGCGGGAAAATAATGAGCAGTTCTTC
CDR3: CASSLRRENNEQFF
D: -
V: TRBV28
size: many
J: TRBJ2-1

DNA: TGTGCCAGCAGTTGGACAAGCAATCAGCCCCAGCATTTT
CDR3: CASSWTSNQPQHF
D: -
V: TRBV28
size: many
J: TRBJ1-5

DNA: TGTGCCACCAGCAGAGAATCCGGGGCCTACTATGGCTACACCTTC
CDR3: CATSRESGAYYGYTF
D: -
V: TRBV15
size: many
J: TRBJ1-2

DNA: TGTGCCAGCAGTTATAATGAAAATCAGCCCCAGCATTTT
CDR3: CASSYNENQPQHF
D: -
V: TRBV6-5
size: many
J: TRBJ1-5

DNA: TGTGCCAGCAGTTACACACTAGCGGGGGTACCCGGTGAGCAGTTCTTC
CDR3: CASSYTLAGVPGEQFF
D: TRBD2
V: TRBV6-5
size: -
J: TRBJ2-1

DNA: TGTGCCAGCTCCCTCAACGTAGGCGACTGGGACAATGAGCAGTTCTTC
CDR3: CASSLNVGDWDNEQFF
D: -
V: TRBV18
size: many
J: TRBJ2-1

DNA: TGCGCCAGCAGCCAAGCTCGGGCAGGCTCCAAGGGGGGCACTGAAGCTTTCTTT
CDR3: CASSQARAGSKGGTEAFF
D: -
V: TRBV4-1
size: many
J: TRBJ1-1

DNA: TGCAGTGCTCCTGGGGGAGGGCAGAACACCGGGGAGCTGTTTTTT
CDR3: CSAPGGGQNTGELFF
D: TRBD2
V: TRBV20-1
size: many
J: TRBJ2-2

DNA: TGCAGTGCGGGGAGGGGGGTAAAGACTGAAGCTTTCTTT
CDR3: CSAGRGVKTEAFF
D: -
V: TRBV20-1
size: many
J: TRBJ1-1

DNA: TGTGCCAGCAGCTTGAGGACTAGCGGGAGACTGGATGAGCAGTTCTTC
CDR3: CASSLRTSGRLDEQFF
D: TRBD2
V: TRBV5-6
size: many
J: TRBJ2-1

DNA: TGTGCCAGCAGCTATTTTACGGACATTCAGTACTTC
CDR3: CASSYFTDIQYF
D: -
V: TRBV12-3/TRBV12-4
size: many
J: TRBJ2-4

DNA: TGTGCCTGGAGTGTCGGGGGTGGCTACACCTTC
CDR3: CAWSVGGGYTF
D: -
V: TRBV30
size: -
J: TRBJ1-2

DNA: TGTGCCAGCAACCCGGCGGCCCACAATGAGCAGTTCTTC
CDR3: CASNPAAHNEQFF
D: -
V: TRBV7-9
size: many
J: TRBJ2-1

DNA: TGCGCCAGCAGCTTGGGACAGGGGGCTTCACCCCTCCACTTT
CDR3: CASSLGQGASPLHF
D: TRBD1
V: TRBV5-1
size: many
J: TRBJ1-6

DNA: TGTGCCAGCAGCTTACTAGCACAAGGGGGAGATACGCAGTATTTT
CDR3: CASSLLAQGGDTQYF
D: -
V: TRBV7-3
size: many
J: TRBJ2-3

DNA: TGCAGTGCTAGAGATATCCAGCGGGAGGACAATGAGCAGTTCTTC
CDR3: CSARDIQREDNEQFF
D: TRBD2
V: TRBV20-1
size: many
J: TRBJ2-1

DNA: TGTGCCAGCAGTTTGTCAGGCCCCGGGGAGCTGTTTTTT
CDR3: CASSLSGPGELFF
D: -
V: TRBV27
size: many
J: TRBJ2-2

DNA: TGCGCCAGCAGCACAAAACAGGGGTATGGATCACCCCTCCACTTT
CDR3: CASSTKQGYGSPLHF
D: TRBD1
V: TRBV5-1
size: many
J: TRBJ1-6

DNA: TGTGCCAGCTGGGAAATCGGGACAGAGAACACCGGGGAGCTGTTTTTT
CDR3: CASWEIGTENTGELFF
D: TRBD1
V: TRBV2
size: -
J: TRBJ2-2

DNA: TGCGCCAGCAGCCACGGGACAGCCTCTCCCACCGGGGAGCTGTTTTTT
CDR3: CASSHGTASPTGELFF
D: TRBD1
V: TRBV5-1
size: many
J: TRBJ2-2

DNA: TGTGCCAGCAGCCCCACCGGGTCCCTCTCTTACGAGCAGTACTTC
CDR3: CASSPTGSLSYEQYF
D: -
V: TRBV6-1
size: many
J: TRBJ2-7

DNA: TGTGCCAGCAGCTTAGTTCATCCCGTTGGGCTCACTGAAGCTTTCTTT
CDR3: CASSLVHPVGLTEAFF
D: -
V: TRBV7-8
size: many
J: TRBJ1-1

DNA: TGCGCCAGCAGCCAACACACAGATTATGGCTACACCTTC
CDR3: CASSQHTDYGYTF
D: -
V: TRBV4-1
size: many
J: TRBJ1-2

DNA: TGTGCCAGCAGCTTAGAGCGGGGGACTCTTAGGGAGACCCAGTACTTC
CDR3: CASSLERGTLRETQYF
D: TRBD2
V: TRBV7-2
size: many
J: TRBJ2-5

DNA: TGCGCTAGCAGCTTGGCTTGGGGGAACAATGGCTACACCTTC
CDR3: CASSLAWGNNGYTF
D: -
V: TRBV5-1
size: many
J: TRBJ1-2

DNA: TGTGCCAGCAGCTTCGGGACAGGGAACACTGAAGCTTTCTTT
CDR3: CASSFGTGNTEAFF
D: TRBD1
V: TRBV13
size: many
J: TRBJ1-1

DNA: TGTGCCTGCAGCAAGCCGGGACAGAACAATGAGCAGTTCTTC
CDR3: CACSKPGQNNEQFF
D: TRBD1
V: TRBV3-1
size: once
J: TRBJ2-1

DNA: TGTGCCAGCAAGAGCGGGGAGCTGTTTTTT
CDR3: CASKSGELFF
D: -
V: TRBV12-3/TRBV12-4
size: many
J: TRBJ2-2

DNA: TGCAGTGCTAGGGGGACTACCAATGAGCAGTTCTTC
CDR3: CSARGTTNEQFF
D: TRBD2
V: TRBV20-1
size: -
J: TRBJ2-1

DNA: TGTGCCAGCAGTGACGAGGCAGGCAGCACTGAAGCTTTCTTT
CDR3: CASSDEAGSTEAFF
D: -
V: TRBV6-4
size: many
J: TRBJ1-1

DNA: TGCAGTGGCCAGGCCCCGGGATTGGTTAACAATGAGCAGTTCTTC
CDR3: CSGQAPGLVNNEQFF
D: -
V: TRBV20-1
size: -
J: TRBJ2-1

DNA: TGTGCCAGCAGCCATCGGACAGGTTTGGACACTGAAGCTTTCTTT
CDR3: CASSHRTGLDTEAFF
D: TRBD1
V: TRBV14
size: many
J: TRBJ1-1

DNA: TGTGCCAGCAGCTTAAGTGGTGGTCAAGCCTACGAGCAGTACTTC
CDR3: CASSLSGGQAYEQYF
D: -
V: TRBV7-3
size: many
J: TRBJ2-7

DNA: TGTGCCAGCAGCCCAAACCCCGGGGGCAGCACAGATACGCAGTATTTT
CDR3: CASSPNPGGSTDTQYF
D: -
V: TRBV4-2
size: many
J: TRBJ2-3

DNA: TGCAGTACTAGGGTAGGAGAGACCCAGTACTTT
CDR3: CSTRVGETQYF
D: -
V: TRBV20-1
size: many
J: TRBJ2-5